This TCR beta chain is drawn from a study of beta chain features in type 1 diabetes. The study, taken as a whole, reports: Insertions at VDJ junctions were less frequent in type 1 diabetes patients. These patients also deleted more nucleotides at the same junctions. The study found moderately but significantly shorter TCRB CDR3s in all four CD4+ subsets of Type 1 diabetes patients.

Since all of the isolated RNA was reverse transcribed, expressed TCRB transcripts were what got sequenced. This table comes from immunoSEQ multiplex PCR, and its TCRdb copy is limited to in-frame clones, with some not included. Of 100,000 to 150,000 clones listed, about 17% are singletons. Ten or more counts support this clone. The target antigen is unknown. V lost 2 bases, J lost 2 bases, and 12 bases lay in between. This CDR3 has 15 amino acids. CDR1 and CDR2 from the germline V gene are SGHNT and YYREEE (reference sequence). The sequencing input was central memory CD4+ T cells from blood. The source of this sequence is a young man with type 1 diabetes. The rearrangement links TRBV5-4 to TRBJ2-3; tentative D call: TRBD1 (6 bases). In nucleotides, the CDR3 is TGTGCCAGCAGCTTCGGGACATCAAACACAGATACGCAGTATTTT. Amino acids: CASSFGTSNTDTQYF.